The clone carrying this T cell receptor (beta chain) was seen only a few times. Compared with germline, one end of the junction differs, possibly owing to a read error. The sample belongs to a study of blood T cell repertoires in COVID-19. Participant reports of clinical history set cohort assignment. All exposed participants met a person with COVID-19 within 2 weeks before entering the study. Original methodology: Nucleated cell counts were estimated from reference gene primer amplification. The data were produced by immunoSEQ multiplex PCR, yet TCRdb's version contains in-frame clones alone and is incomplete. The D gene and trimming were derived from the DNA, and the V and J assignments and clone size from that table. The table records roughly 200,000 clones, roughly 84% of them present only once. This TCR was sampled from a woman between 25 and 40 years old who had been exposed to COVID-19. The specimen was PBMCs or T cells enriched from blood (not recorded which).

The chain's CDR3 is CASTELQGQETQYF. Here the CDR3 DNA reads TGTGCCAGCACTGAACTCCAGGGGCAAGAGACCCAGTACTTC. The J gene is TRBJ2-5, the V gene TRBV6-1; possible D gene TRBD1, 6 bases. This CDR3 has 14 amino acids. Germline V gene data show CDR1 as MNHNS and CDR2 as SASEGT.